Below are 25 T cell receptor beta chains sequenced from a single sample in a study of OX40 agonist ivuxolimab in advanced cancers. Profiled with immunoSEQ multiplex PCR; TCRdb holds only in-frame clones, not every one. This sample yields more than 70,000 clones, of which about 86% are seen a single time; around 2% belongs to the top ten. This sample comprised CD4+ or CD8+ T cells sorted from blood, obtained in a trial of the OX40 agonist ivuxolimab. The receptor source for this set is an adult with an advanced solid tumor such as melanoma, head and neck, liver or kidney cancer.

With regard to this clone: Distinct nucleotide sequences in the sample also encode this CDR3. The chain links TRBV18 to TRBJ2-7, with 7 bases matching TRBD1. Germline V lookup: CDR1 KGHSH, CDR2 LQKENI. V gave up 2 bases and J gave up 3 bases; unmatched junction bases: 4. The CDR3 is made up of 14 amino acids. The CDR3 DNA reads as TGTGCCAGCTCACCATCAGGGGGTCTCTACGAGCAGTACTTC. Its protein product is CASSPSGGLYEQYF. The whole variable domain, remainder taken from reference TRBV18 and TRBJ2-7, is NAGVMQNPRHLVRRRGQEARLRCSPMKGHSHVYWYRQLPEEGLKFMVYLQKENIIDESGMPKERFSAEFPKEGPSILRIQQVVRGDSAAYFCASSPSGGLYEQYFGPGTRLTVT.

This sequence joins TRBV29-1 and TRBJ1-4; a possible D gene is TRBD1 (6 bases). The CDR3 is 16 amino acids. From germline, CDR1 is SQVTM and CDR2 ANQGSEA. V lost 0 bases, J lost 8 bases, and 19 bases lay in between. CDR3 sequence (DNA): TGCAGCGTTGAAGACCGACAGGCCCTATCATGGGAAAAACTGTTTTTT. It translates to CSVEDRQALSWEKLFF.

The CDR3 loop is CASSLANTDTQYF. Here the CDR3 DNA reads TGTGCCAGCAGCTTAGCGAACACAGATACGCAGTATTTT. The chain links TRBV7-2 to TRBJ2-3; D is ambiguous. The V end lost 0 bases, the J end lost 2 bases, and 3 bases lay between the germline ends. The CDR3 spans 13 residues. The germline V gene has CDR1 SGHTA and CDR2 FQGNSA.

V and J are TRBV11-2 and TRBJ2-4; D is unresolved. CDR3 length equals 11 residues. Per germline, CDR1 SGHAT and CDR2 FQNNGV. V lost 0 bases, J lost 7 bases, and 1 base lay in between. CDR3 DNA sequence: TGTGCCAGCAGCTTAGACAACATTCAGTACTTC. Its protein product is CASSLDNIQYF.

The gene calls are TRBV18 and TRBJ2-1, with TRBD1 matching 12 bases. From germline, CDR1 is KGHSH and CDR2 LQKENI. The CDR3 is 17 amino acids. Trimming cost V 3 bases and J 7 bases; bases outside gene matches: 10. The chain's CDR3 is CASSPSGTGGLYNEQFF. CDR3 nucleotide sequence: TGTGCCAGCTCACCTTCCGGGACAGGGGGCTTGTATAATGAGCAGTTCTTC.

This clone was recorded a few times. The chain employs TRBV2 and TRBJ1-5; 7 positions match TRBD1. Trimming at V came to 0 bases and at J to 4 bases, leaving 12 bases not matched to a gene. Germline values: CDR1 SNHLY, CDR2 FYNNEI. This CDR3 is built from 18 residues. The CDR3 loop is CASSEAGFGTVGNQPQHF. The CDR3 DNA follows: TGTGCCAGCAGTGAAGCGGGTTTTGGGACAGTGGGAAATCAGCCCCAGCATTTT.

A single count supports this clone. V usage is TRBV28 and J usage is TRBJ1-1; D gene unclear. Germline V CDR1 and CDR2: MDHEN, SYDVKM. V was clipped by 3 bases and J by 9 bases, with 11 bases between them. CDR3 length equals 12 residues. CDR3 loop: CASSLTASQAFF. CDR3 nucleotide sequence: TGTGCCAGCAGTTTGACGGCCTCACAAGCTTTCTTT. The full variable domain, in which reference TRBV28 and TRBJ1-1 provide the parts outside the CDR3, is DVKVTQSSRYLVKRTGEKVFLECVQDMDHENMFWYRQDPGLGLRLIYFSYDVKMKEKGDIPEGYSVSREKKERFSLILESASTNQTSMYLCASSLTASQAFFGQGTRLTVV.

This chain joins TRBV5-4 and TRBJ2-3, with a tentative D call TRBD2 (5 bases). CDR1 SGHNT and CDR2 YYREEE come from the germline V gene (reference sequence). Trimming took off 0 bases at V and 6 bases at J, with 8 bases between the two ends. The CDR3 runs to 13 residues. Written as DNA, the CDR3 is TGTGCCAGCAGCTTGGAATCGGGGGATACGCAGTATTTT. Protein sequence: CASSLESGDTQYF.

This clone was seen once. CDR3 protein: CASPRTGFEQFF. The CDR3, as DNA: TGTGCCAGCCCCCGGACAGGGTTTGAGCAGTTCTTC. The rearrangement uses TRBV6-4 and TRBJ2-1; 8 bases fit TRBD1. Germline lookup yields CDR1 MRHNA and CDR2 SNTAGT. J was trimmed by 9 bases and V by 8 bases; bases with no gene match: 6. CDR3 length: 12 residues.

This sequence joins TRBV5-1 and TRBJ1-1, with no clear D. V was shortened by 0 bases and J by 1 base, with 4 bases between the two germline ends. Germline assignment: CDR1 SGHRS and CDR2 YFSETQ. This CDR3 is 13 amino acids long. The CDR3 DNA sequence: TGCGCCAGCAGCTTGGGGGAGAACACTGAAGCTTTCTTT. It is translated as CASSLGENTEAFF.

The J gene is TRBJ2-1, the V gene TRBV4-1, with D possibly being TRBD1 (5 bases). Germline V CDR1 and CDR2: MGHRA, YSYEKL. The CDR3 covers 17 residues. V lost 0 bases, J lost 7 bases, and 19 bases lay in between. The CDR3 bases are TGCGCCAGCAGCCAAGACCTGGAAGGGGTCAGGAAGAATGAGCAGTTCTTC. The encoded protein is CASSQDLEGVRKNEQFF.

This chain links TRBV9 with TRBJ1-1, with TRBD1 matching over 7 bases. The CDR3 contains 13 residues. Germline V gene data show CDR1 as SGDLS and CDR2 as YYNGEE. V gave up 2 bases and J gave up 6 bases; unmatched junction bases: 4. The CDR3 DNA sequence: TGTGCCAGCAGCGTGACAGGGAGGGCTGAAGCTTTCTTT. It specifies CASSVTGRAEAFF.

This clone was observed a single time. The chain is built from TRBV19 and TRBJ2-3, with 10 bases that match TRBD2. This CDR3 comprises 14 residues. V gave up 7 bases and J gave up 4 bases; unmatched junction bases: 5. Germline loops: CDR1 LNHDA, CDR2 SQIVND (reference sequence). The CDR3 DNA sequence: TGTGCCAGTACCCTAGCGGGGGTGGCAGATACGCAGTATTTT. Translating gives CASTLAGVADTQYF.

This clone appeared a few times. The chain joins TRBV5-4 to TRBJ2-5; D tentatively reads TRBD1 or TRBD2 (5 bases each). The CDR3 extends over 14 amino acids. Germline CDR1 reads SGHNT; CDR2 reads YYREEE (reference sequence). V dropped 0 bases and J dropped 5 bases, with 11 bases sitting between them. CDR3 coding DNA: TGTGCCAGCAGCTTGGCGGGACCCTATGAGACCCAGTACTTC. Encoded protein: CASSLAGPYETQYF. The complete variable domain, with remaining parts taken from reference TRBV5-4 and TRBJ2-5, reads ETGVTQSPTHLIKTRGQQVTLRCSSQSGHNTVSWYQQALGQGPQFIFQYYREEENGRGNFPPRFSGLQFPNYSSELNVNALELDDSALYLCASSLAGPYETQYFGPGTRLLVL.

This clone was observed a single time. This sequence joins TRBV6-4 and TRBJ2-7; no definite D call. The CDR3 consists of 15 residues. Trimming pared 7 bases from V and 6 bases from J, leaving 22 bases between. Germline-derived CDR1 and CDR2 are MRHNA and SNTAGT. CDR3: CASIEAGSRSAEQYF. The CDR3 nucleotides are TGTGCCAGCATCGAAGCCGGGTCTCGATCAGCCGAGCAGTACTTC.

This chain connects TRBV19 to TRBJ2-1, with D unclear. Germline V CDR1 and CDR2: LNHDA, SQIVND (reference sequence). V gave up 3 bases and J gave up 2 bases, with 8 bases separating them. The CDR3 length is 14 residues. CDR3 residues: CASSMGHTYNEQFF. The CDR3 DNA reads TGTGCCAGTAGTATGGGTCATACCTACAATGAGCAGTTCTTC.

The V gene is TRBV28, the J gene TRBJ1-5; a weak D match, TRBD1 (5 bases). The V and J ends lost 1 base and 2 bases respectively, with 6 bases between them. CDR1 MDHEN and CDR2 SYDVKM come from the germline V gene. The CDR3 runs 14 residues. The CDR3, as DNA: TGTGCCAGCAGTTTATCGGGGCGCAATCAGCCCCAGCATTTT. It codes for CASSLSGRNQPQHF.

The chain recombines TRBV5-6 with TRBJ1-1; unclear D gene. Germline V lookup: CDR1 SGHDT, CDR2 YYEEEE. V lost 4 bases and J 1 base, leaving 11 bases between the germline ends. The CDR3 runs to 14 residues. CDR3: CASSRARGNTEAFF. CDR3 nucleotide sequence: TGTGCCAGCAGCAGAGCCCGGGGGAACACTGAAGCTTTCTTT.

Comment on this clone: Compared with germline, one end of the junction differs, possibly owing to a read error. This same CDR3 is encoded by further DNA sequences in the sample. This chain joins TRBV5-1 and TRBJ2-7; perhaps TRBD1 as D (5 bases). The CDR3 loop spans 14 amino acids. The germline CDR1 and CDR2 sequences are SGHRS and YFSETQ. The CDR3 sequence: CATKPEGDSYEQYF. DNA of the CDR3: TGTGCCACCAAACCAGAAGGGGACTCCTACGAGCAGTACTTC.

The count of this clone is one. This chain links TRBV29-1 with TRBJ2-1; 9 bases are a match to TRBD2. This CDR3 region has 14 residues. After removal of 5 bases from V and 4 bases from J, the junction contained 6 bases not matched to a gene. Per the germline V gene, CDR1 is SQVTM and CDR2 is ANQGSEA. The CDR3 loop is CSVKGRGGYNEQFF. In nucleotides, the CDR3 is TGCAGCGTTAAGGGGCGGGGGGGATACAATGAGCAGTTCTTC.

The rearrangement uses TRBV6-1 and TRBJ2-2, with TRBD2 identical over 7 bases. Germline V gene lookup returns CDR1 MNHNS and CDR2 SASEGT. The V segment lost 5 bases and the J segment 7 bases; nucleotides outside the gene matches: 4. The CDR3 has 13 amino acids. In DNA form, the CDR3 reads TGTGCCAGCAGTCTCCGGGGGGACGGGGAGCTGTTTTTT. Protein product: CASSLRGDGELFF.

Within the sample, this clone is medium-sized (0.01 to 0.1%). The J gene is TRBJ1-6, the V gene TRBV2, with unresolved D. Trimming pared 6 bases from V and 10 bases from J, leaving 10 bases between. The CDR3 extends over 12 amino acids. Per germline, CDR1 SNHLY and CDR2 FYNNEI. The CDR3: CASSPAGSPLHF. The DNA for the CDR3 is TGTGCCAGCAGCCCAGCGGGATCACCCCTCCACTTT.

This rearrangement joins TRBV6-1 to TRBJ2-1; 8 bases are shared with TRBD2. Germline loops: CDR1 MNHNS, CDR2 SASEGT. Trimming cost V 10 bases and J 6 bases; bases outside gene matches: 5. The CDR3 runs to 12 residues. The CDR3 sequence is CAISGAGNEQFF. Here the CDR3 DNA reads TGTGCCATTAGCGGGGCCGGCAATGAGCAGTTCTTC.

The rearrangement links TRBV4-3 to TRBJ2-5; 11 nucleotides match TRBD2. The V and J ends lost 4 bases and 0 bases, in that order; junction bases with no gene match: 1. This CDR3 spans 15 amino acids. The germline gives CDR1 LGHNA, CDR2 YSLEER. CDR3 in amino acids: CASSPGLADQETQYF. CDR3 sequence (DNA): TGCGCCAGCAGCCCGGGACTAGCGGACCAAGAGACCCAGTACTTC.

V is TRBV19 and J is TRBJ1-5; 8 bases agree with TRBD1. From germline, CDR1 is LNHDA and CDR2 SQIVND (reference sequence). The V and J ends lost 0 bases and 7 bases, in that order; junction bases with no gene match: 8. The CDR3 is made up of 16 amino acids. The CDR3 loop is CASSIDGRGPRQPQHF. The CDR3 DNA sequence: TGTGCCAGTAGTATAGATGGCAGGGGGCCCCGGCAGCCCCAGCATTTT.